These 5 T cell receptor beta chains originate from one sample sequenced in a study of blood T cell repertoires in COVID-19. Sequencing was performed with immunoSEQ multiplex PCR; in TCRdb, only in-frame clones are kept and a portion is missing. The sample contains more than 150,000 clones, about 80% of which appear only once. Sequencing was carried out using peripheral blood. Source of these receptors: a man in his fifties or sixties with acute or convalescent COVID-19.

The gene calls are TRBV28 and TRBJ1-5; 8 nucleotides align to TRBD1. Germline-derived CDR1 and CDR2 are MDHEN and SYDVKM. The CDR3 runs to 18 residues. The J segment lost 6 bases and the V segment lost 8 bases, leaving 21 bases of the junction unmatched. The CDR3 DNA sequence: TGTGCCAGCGTCTCGTTTAGGGGCCCTGGACAGGGCTCTCAGCCCCAGCATTTT. Encoded protein: CASVSFRGPGQGSQPQHF.

The chain carries TRBV23-1 and TRBJ1-2, with D tentatively TRBD1 (6 bases). TRBV23-1 has ORF status, its function being uncertain. The V end lost 0 bases, the J end lost 6 bases, and 14 bases lay between the germline ends. This CDR3 comprises 15 residues. This CDR3 reads CASSQSGGGADGYTF. The CDR3 nucleotides read TGCGCCAGCAGTCAATCAGGGGGGGGCGCCGATGGCTACACCTTC.

This rearrangement joins TRBV2 to TRBJ2-4; tentatively, D is TRBD2 (6 bases). This CDR3 has 13 residues. Trimming took off 5 bases at V and 5 bases at J, with 10 bases between the two ends. Germline V gives CDR1 SNHLY, CDR2 FYNNEI. The CDR3 DNA follows: TGTGCCAGCAGTAGGGGCGGGGAAAACATTCAGTACTTC. This codes for CASSRGGENIQYF.

The rearrangement uses TRBV29-1 and TRBJ1-2; weak D call: TRBD1 (5 bases). The germline gives CDR1 SQVTM, CDR2 ANQGSEA. The CDR3 loop spans 11 amino acids. V dropped 7 bases and J dropped 5 bases, with 11 bases sitting between them. CDR3 region: CSASGVYGYTF. In DNA, the CDR3 is TGCAGCGCCTCGGGGGTTTATGGCTACACCTTC.

This chain joins TRBV7-3 and TRBJ2-7; TRBD1 might be the D (6 bases). Trimming removed 1 base at V and 5 bases at J, with 9 bases between. The CDR3 sequence is 13 residues long. Germline CDR1 is SGHTA and CDR2 is FQGTGA. The CDR3 sequence is CASSLNRAHEQYF. The CDR3 DNA reads TGTGCCAGCAGCTTAAACAGGGCCCACGAGCAGTACTTC.